The next 3 T cell receptor beta chains were all read from a single sample in a study of cytomegalovirus exposure and HLA in healthy donors. Use of 60 Vbeta and 13 Jbeta primers characterized the PCR. Assay used: immunoSEQ multiplex PCR; TCRdb lists only in-frame clones, some missing. This sample has about 150,000 clones, with about 77% found just once. What was sequenced was PBMCs. The receptors were sampled from a woman in her thirties or forties in good health and CMV-seronegative.

The V gene is TRBV25-1, the J gene TRBJ2-2, with D tentatively TRBD1 (6 bases). Germline loops: CDR1 MGHDK, CDR2 SYGVNS. The CDR3 is 15 residues long. Trimming left V 7 bases short and J 1 base short, with 13 bases between. This chain's CDR3 is CASTNRVGNTGELFF. The CDR3 DNA is TGTGCCAGCACCAACAGGGTGGGGAACACCGGGGAGCTGTTTTTT.

Notes on this clone: One junction end disagrees with the germline gene, perhaps due to a read error. The same CDR3 can be traced to other DNA sequences in this sample. The chain recombines TRBV2 with TRBJ1-2, with 9 nucleotides matching TRBD1. There are 14 residues in the CDR3. CDR1 is SNHLY, CDR2 FYNNEI, per germline. The CDR3 reads CASIPGQGTHGYTF. The CDR3, as DNA: TGTGCCAGCATACCGGGACAGGGTACCCATGGTTACACCTTC.

This chain uses TRBV7-9 with TRBJ2-1; 9 bases fit TRBD1. The J segment lost 2 bases and the V segment lost 1 base, leaving 9 bases of the junction unmatched. Germline V gene lookup returns CDR1 SEHNR and CDR2 FQNEAQ (reference sequence). CDR3 size: 18 residues. The CDR3 is CASSLGIGTGIAYNEQFF. The CDR3, as DNA: TGTGCCAGCAGCTTAGGAATCGGGACAGGGATCGCCTACAATGAGCAGTTCTTC. The whole variable domain, filled in from reference TRBV7-9 and TRBJ2-1, reads DTGVSQNPRHKITKRGQNVTFRCDPISEHNRLYWYRQTLGQGPEFLTYFQNEAQLEKSRLLSDRFSAERPKGSFSTLEIQRTEQGDSAMYLCASSLGIGTGIAYNEQFFGPGTRLTVL.